The text below deals with one TCR beta chain. PBMCs, at least 6 million per sample, were isolated. Alongside a J-beta primer mix, a sample-barcoded 5' primer served in a second PCR lasting about 7 to 11 cycles. Every sample gave at least 3 million paired-end reads containing CDR3. TCRdb reprocessed the 5' RACE reads with MiXCR, giving one entry per CDR3 protein. The sample lists some 860,000 distinct CDR3 sequences; approximately 60% were seen once. The data were taken from a study of blood T cells in healthy people across ages. About the study: Capture by template switching was about one barcoded beta molecule per two T cells.

The CDR3 extends over 15 amino acids. Germline assignment: CDR1 SGDLS and CDR2 YYNGEE. The ends were cut back, 5 bases at V and 2 bases at J, with 16 bases in the middle. This receptor was identified in a man aged 35-49 years in good health. The genes are TRBV9 and TRBJ2-5; no clear D. The sample comprised blood. The CDR3 sequence is CASRRIKFTQETQYF. CDR3 bases: TGTGCCAGCAGAAGGATAAAGTTTACGCAAGAGACCCAGTACTTC.